This entry describes one T cell receptor (beta chain). Its antigen is not identified. The data are from a study of radiotherapy plus CTLA-4 blockade in lung cancer. Regarding the study as a whole: Clones of tumor-derived TCRs expanded in blood after radiotherapy plus ipilimumab.

Generated by immunoSEQ multiplex PCR, the TCRdb table keeps only in-frame clones and is missing some. Of approximately 73,000 clones in the sample, around 87% were seen once. Ipilimumab-mediated CTLA-4 blockade plus focal radiation was given to patients having chemo-refractory metastatic non-small-cell lung cancer. V trimming: 7 bases; J trimming: 1 base; junction bases outside the gene matches: 17. Germline CDR1 GTSNPN, CDR2 SVGIG (reference sequence). This CDR3 is 17 amino acids long. The sequencing here drew on peripheral blood, taken from a patient treated with radiotherapy plus ipilimumab. The V call is TRBV30, the J call TRBJ1-1, with TRBD1 identical over 8 bases. The receptor was derived from a human donor with non-small cell lung cancer that progressed on radiotherapy plus ipilimumab. DNA for the CDR3: TGTGCCTATGTTAGAATCAGGGGGCGTGGGGGGAACACTGAAGCTTTCTTT. Its protein product is CAYVRIRGRGGNTEAFF.